The present entry profiles one TCR beta chain with its context. These data are taken from a study of T cell responses to AZD1222 COVID-19 vaccine. CDR3 size: 12 residues. V dropped 5 bases and J dropped 7 bases, with 11 bases sitting between them. Per germline, CDR1 LNHDA and CDR2 SQIVND (reference sequence). The data were produced by immunoSEQ multiplex PCR, yet TCRdb's version contains in-frame clones alone and is incomplete. The sample consists of 60,000 to 85,000 clones, 75% to 90% of them appearing once. This TCR came from an adult in good health. V gene TRBV19 combines with J gene TRBJ1-2; maybe TRBD1 (5 bases). The sample consisted of peripheral blood, taken on day 0 of AZD1222 vaccination. The chain's CDR3 is CASSLRDAGYTF. DNA for the CDR3: TGTGCCAGTAGTCTCCGGGACGCTGGCTACACCTTC.